A single sample is the source of the 16 T cell receptor beta chains below, sequenced in a study of shared clonotypes between healthy human individuals. This table comes from immunoSEQ multiplex PCR, and its TCRdb copy is limited to in-frame clones, with some not included. The table has a few million clones, 90% to 95% seen once; the top ten hold approximately 0.4%. The sample comprised naive CD4+ T cells from PBMCs. Indicated subset: CD45RA+ positively selected. The receptors shown here come from a man aged 18 to 30 in good health. Some clones in this sample may be carry-over from other donors' samples.

This chain connects TRBV7-3 to TRBJ2-2; 8 nucleotides align to TRBD2. The V and J ends lost 4 bases and 4 bases, in that order; junction bases with no gene match: 8. CDR3 size: 16 residues. The germline gives CDR1 SGHTA, CDR2 FQGTGA. The DNA of the CDR3 is TGTGCCAGCAGCTGGGGGCCCAGCGGGAGCACCGGGGAGCTGTTTTTT. This sequence encodes CASSWGPSGSTGELFF.

The chain recombines TRBV28 with TRBJ2-7; 13 nucleotides align to TRBD2. CDR3 size: 20 residues. The junction had 16 bases not matched to a gene; V was cut back by 4 bases and J by 1 base. Looked up from germline, CDR1 is MDHEN and CDR2 is SYDVKM. The CDR3 protein is CASSSRRRLAGGPSSYEQYF. The DNA for the CDR3 is TGTGCCAGCAGTTCCAGACGTCGACTAGCGGGAGGACCCTCGTCCTACGAGCAGTACTTC.

The chain carries TRBV19 and TRBJ1-5; D gene ambiguous. This CDR3 region has 13 residues. Germline CDR1 and CDR2: LNHDA and SQIVND (reference sequence). The V end was cut by 7 bases, the J end by 7 bases, with 14 bases between. CDR3 nucleotide sequence: TGTGCCAGTACCAAAGAGGGCAGGCAGCCCCAGCATTTT. Its protein is CASTKEGRQPQHF.

The chain recombines TRBV9 with TRBJ1-3; tentative D call: TRBD1 (5 bases). The CDR3 contains 16 residues. Germline V gene sequence: CDR1 SGDLS, CDR2 YYNGEE. The V gene lost 4 bases and the J gene lost 0 bases, with 14 bases spanning the gap. The CDR3 region has the DNA TGTGCCAGCAGCACTCAGACAGTGAGCTCTGGAAACACCATATATTTT. It codes for CASSTQTVSSGNTIYF.

The chain joins TRBV7-8 to TRBJ2-5; D tentatively fits TRBD1 or TRBD2 (5 bases each). The V end lost 6 bases, the J end lost 9 bases, and 23 bases lay between the germline ends. The CDR3 consists of 15 residues. Germline lookup yields CDR1 SGHVS and CDR2 FQNEAQ. The CDR3 region is CASRKGTDSPWAQYF. For the CDR3, the DNA is TGTGCCAGCAGGAAGGGGACGGACTCTCCCTGGGCCCAGTACTTC.

V is TRBV19 and J is TRBJ2-7, with D unclear. The CDR3 sequence is 15 residues long. Trimming left V 4 bases short and J 2 bases short, with 15 bases between. Germline-derived CDR1 and CDR2 are LNHDA and SQIVND (reference sequence). The DNA of the CDR3 is TGTGCCAGTAGTACAAGACCCCCAGGACCCTACGAGCAGTACTTC. Translated, it gives CASSTRPPGPYEQYF.

This chain connects TRBV25-1 to TRBJ1-3, with D uncertain. CDR1 and CDR2 (germline): MGHDK, SYGVNS. The CDR3 runs 14 residues. V lost 3 bases to trimming and J lost 1 base, with 7 bases between them. The CDR3 DNA reads as TGTGCCAGCAGTGATGCGGGATCTGGAAACACCATATATTTT. Its translation is CASSDAGSGNTIYF.

The chain joins TRBV2 to TRBJ2-7; 11 nucleotides align to TRBD2. Germline V CDR1 and CDR2: SNHLY, FYNNEI. There are 16 residues in the CDR3. V lost 2 bases to trimming and J lost 3 bases; unmatched junction nucleotides: 6. CDR3 bases: TGTGCCAGCAGTGAAATTGCACTAGCGGGAGTCTACGAGCAGTACTTC. It translates to CASSEIALAGVYEQYF.

Details on this clone: This CDR3 is also generated by other DNA sequences in the sample. This chain joins TRBV29-1 and TRBJ1-2; 7 bases line up with TRBD1. This CDR3 is 12 amino acids long. Germline CDR1 is SQVTM and CDR2 is ANQGSEA. The trim removed 4 bases at V and 4 bases at J, leaving 3 bases unmatched. CDR3 amino acids: CSVAGTVYGYTF. Here the CDR3 DNA reads TGCAGCGTTGCGGGGACAGTCTATGGCTACACCTTC.

The chain joins TRBV9 to TRBJ2-3; 12 bases match TRBD2. Trimming at V came to 7 bases and at J to 3 bases, leaving 6 bases not matched to a gene. The germline gives CDR1 SGDLS, CDR2 YYNGEE. The CDR3 sequence is 15 residues long. The CDR3 loop is CASGRTSGETDTQYF. CDR3 in DNA: TGTGCCAGCGGAAGGACTAGCGGGGAAACAGATACGCAGTATTTT. Variable domain in full (rest from reference TRBV9 and TRBJ2-3): DSGVTQTPKHLITATGQRVTLRCSPRSGDLSVYWYQQSLDQGLQFLIQYYNGEERAKGNILERFSAQQFPDLHSELNLSSLELGDSALYFCASGRTSGETDTQYFGPGTRLTVL.

A word on this clone: The same CDR3 arises from other DNA sequences in this sample as well. The chain joins TRBV11-2 to TRBJ2-7; the match to TRBD2 covers 9 bases. V dropped 4 bases and J dropped 0; count of bases not matched to a gene: 1. CDR1 and CDR2 from the germline V gene are SGHAT and FQNNGV. The CDR3 sequence is 14 residues long. The CDR3 loop is CASSSTSGSYEQYF. For the CDR3, the DNA is TGTGCCAGCAGCTCGACTAGCGGCTCCTACGAGCAGTACTTC.

This sequence joins TRBV4-3 and TRBJ2-7, with D maybe TRBD2 (6 bases). The germline V gene encodes CDR1 LGHNA and CDR2 YSLEER. Trimming took 1 base from V and 5 from J, leaving 12 bases between them. The length of the CDR3 is 14 residues. The CDR3 DNA sequence: TGCGCCAGCAGCCAAGCTGGGGGGATCCACGAGCAGTACTTC. Translated, it gives CASSQAGGIHEQYF.

The chain links TRBV4-3 to TRBJ1-1; the D gene is possibly TRBD1 (6 bases). The CDR3 has 16 amino acids. Trimming stripped 4 bases from V and 1 base from J, with 16 bases between. Germline CDR1 is LGHNA and CDR2 is YSLEER. For the CDR3, the DNA is TGCGCCAGCAGCCGGACAGCCACGGTGACGAACACTGAAGCTTTCTTT. It codes for CASSRTATVTNTEAFF.

This clone was found once. The CDR3 DNA reads TGTGCCAGCAGTGCCTCGACAGGGGGAGCTGAAAAACTGTTTTTT. Its protein is CASSASTGGAEKLFF. This rearrangement joins TRBV6-1 to TRBJ1-4, with 9 bases identical to TRBD1. Losses at the gene ends were 4 bases for V and 7 bases for J; bases not matched to a gene: 7. The CDR3 is 15 amino acids. The germline gives CDR1 MNHNS, CDR2 SASEGT.

This clone was observed once. This rearrangement joins TRBV7-3 to TRBJ2-3; a possible D gene is TRBD2 (5 bases). Per the germline V gene, CDR1 is SGHTA and CDR2 is FQGTGA. CDR3 length: 14 amino acids. Trimming took off 2 bases at V and 4 bases at J, with 10 bases between the two ends. CDR3 in amino acids: CASSLFSGSDTQYF. For the CDR3, the DNA is TGTGCCAGCAGCTTATTCTCGGGGTCAGATACGCAGTATTTT.

The CDR3 sequence: CASIRTGVGDEQFF. Here the CDR3 DNA reads TGTGCCAGCATTAGGACAGGGGTAGGGGATGAGCAGTTCTTC. The rearrangement joins TRBV2 to TRBJ2-1; 9 nucleotides agree with TRBD1. After removal of 7 bases from V and 8 bases from J, the junction contained 9 bases not matched to a gene. The germline V gene has CDR1 SNHLY and CDR2 FYNNEI. This CDR3 is built from 14 residues. The variable domain in full, with the rest retrieved from reference TRBV2 and TRBJ2-1, is EPEVTQTPSHQVTQMGQEVILRCVPISNHLYFYWYRQILGQKVEFLVSFYNNEISEKSEIFDDQFSVERPDGSNFTLKIRSTKLEDSAMYFCASIRTGVGDEQFFGPGTRLTVL.